The 3 T cell receptor beta chains in this list originate from one sample, sequenced in a study of post-analysis software for immune sequencing data. Study-wide results and caveats: Higher frequency in patients than in controls was seen for five TRBV segments, with TRBV5-6, TRBV5-1 and TRBV20-1 among them.

The TCR beta cDNA libraries carried unique molecular identifiers. Using its own MiXCR run on the PCR reads, TCRdb lists one record per CDR3 protein. The sample carries over 700,000 distinct CDR3 sequences, 30% recorded once. These receptors have no identified antigens. The sample taken for sequencing was blood. Every receptor here comes from a girl aged 10 to 17 with multiple sclerosis.

This clonotype has only a few counts. V and J are TRBV4-1 and TRBJ1-5; D remains ambiguous. This CDR3 has 15 residues. The V gene's germline CDR1 is MGHRA and CDR2 YSYEKL. The V gene lost 0 bases and the J gene lost 7 bases, with 13 bases spanning the gap. The CDR3 coding sequence is TGCGCCAGCAGCCAAGATACCGGGTCGGGGCAGCCCCAGCATTTT. This gives the protein CASSQDTGSGQPQHF.

The rearrangement uses TRBV3-1 and TRBJ2-2; D unclear. The germline CDR1 and CDR2 sequences are LGHDT and YNNKEL (reference sequence). CDR3 length: 16 residues. The V end lost 2 bases, the J end lost 5 bases, and 15 bases lay between the germline ends. For the CDR3, the DNA is TGTGCCAGCAGCCAATTTGGCCGTTCCGGAACCGGGGAGCTGTTTTTT. Protein: CASSQFGRSGTGELFF.

This clonotype has only a few counts. The gene calls are TRBV12-3 or TRBV12-4 and TRBJ1-5, with D perhaps TRBD1 (6 bases). The CDR3 loop spans 16 amino acids. V lost 3 bases and J 0 bases, leaving 12 bases between the germline ends. CDR3 amino acids: CASSFTGIYSNQPQHF. DNA for the CDR3: TGTGCCAGCAGTTTTACAGGGATATATAGCAATCAGCCCCAGCATTTT.